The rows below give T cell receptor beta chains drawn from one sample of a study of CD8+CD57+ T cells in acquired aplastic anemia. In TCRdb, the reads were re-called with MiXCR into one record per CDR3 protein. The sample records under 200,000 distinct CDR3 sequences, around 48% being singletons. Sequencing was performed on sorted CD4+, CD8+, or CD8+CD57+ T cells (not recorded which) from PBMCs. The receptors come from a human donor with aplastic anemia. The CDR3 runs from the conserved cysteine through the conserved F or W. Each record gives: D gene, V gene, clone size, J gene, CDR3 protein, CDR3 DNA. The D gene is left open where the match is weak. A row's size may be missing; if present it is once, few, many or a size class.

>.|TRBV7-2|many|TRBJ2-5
CASSLDQETQYF
TGTGCCAGCAGCTTAGACCAAGAGACCCAGTACTTC
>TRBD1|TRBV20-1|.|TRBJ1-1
CSATGINTEAFF
TGCAGTGCGACAGGGATTAACACTGAAGCTTTCTTT
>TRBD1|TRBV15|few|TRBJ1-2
CATSSPGQGSSYGYTF
TGTGCCACCAGCAGTCCGGGACAGGGCAGTAGCTATGGCTACACCTTC
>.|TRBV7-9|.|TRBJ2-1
CASSSRASSYNEQFF
TGTGCCAGCAGCTCTCGGGCATCTTCCTACAATGAGCAGTTCTTC
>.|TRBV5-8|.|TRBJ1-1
CASSLVQGNTEAFF
TGTGCCAGCAGCTTGGTGCAGGGGAACACTGAAGCTTTCTTT
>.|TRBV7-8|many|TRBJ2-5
CASSYWQLRETQYF
TGTGCCAGCAGCTATTGGCAGCTGCGGGAGACCCAGTACTTC
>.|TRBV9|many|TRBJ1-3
CASSVKNSGNTIYF
TGTGCCAGCAGCGTGAAAAACTCTGGAAACACCATATATTTT
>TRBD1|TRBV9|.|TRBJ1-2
CASSPFRTGPKGYTF
TGTGCCAGCAGCCCCTTTAGGACAGGGCCCAAGGGCTACACCTTC
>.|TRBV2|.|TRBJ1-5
CASSVEGGVNQPQHF
TGTGCCAGCAGTGTGGAAGGAGGGGTCAATCAGCCCCAGCATTTT
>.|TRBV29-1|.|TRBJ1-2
CSVAGGYTF
TGCAGCGTGGCAGGGGGCTACACCTTC
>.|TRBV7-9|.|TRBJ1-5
CASSPPGGHQPQHF
TGTGCCAGCAGCCCTCCGGGAGGGCATCAGCCCCAGCATTTT
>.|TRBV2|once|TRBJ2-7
CASRAGTVLYEQYF
TGTGCCAGCAGGGCCGGGACCGTACTGTACGAGCAGTACTTC